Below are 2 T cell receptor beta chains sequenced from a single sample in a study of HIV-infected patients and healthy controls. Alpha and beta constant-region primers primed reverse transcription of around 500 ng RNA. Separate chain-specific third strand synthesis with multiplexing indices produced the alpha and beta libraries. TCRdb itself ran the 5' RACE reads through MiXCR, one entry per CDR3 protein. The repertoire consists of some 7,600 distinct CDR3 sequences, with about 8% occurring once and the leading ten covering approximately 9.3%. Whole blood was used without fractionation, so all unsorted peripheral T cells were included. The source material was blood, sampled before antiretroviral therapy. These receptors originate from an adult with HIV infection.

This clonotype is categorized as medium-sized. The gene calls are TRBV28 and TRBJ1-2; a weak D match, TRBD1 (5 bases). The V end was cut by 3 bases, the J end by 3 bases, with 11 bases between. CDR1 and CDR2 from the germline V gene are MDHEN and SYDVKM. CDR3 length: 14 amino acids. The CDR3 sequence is CASSFLDRYYGYTF. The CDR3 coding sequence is TGTGCCAGCAGTTTCCTAGACAGATACTATGGCTACACCTTC.

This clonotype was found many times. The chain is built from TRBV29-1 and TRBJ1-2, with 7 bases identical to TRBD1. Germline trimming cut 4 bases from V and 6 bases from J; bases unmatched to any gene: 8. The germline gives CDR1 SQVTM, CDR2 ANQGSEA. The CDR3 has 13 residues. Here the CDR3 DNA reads TGCAGCGTTGGGCAGGGACAGAGCGATGGCTACACCTTC. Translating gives CSVGQGQSDGYTF.